The 26 T cell receptor beta chains below were found in one sample sequenced in a study of blood T cell repertoires in COVID-19. The data were produced by immunoSEQ multiplex PCR, yet TCRdb's version contains in-frame clones alone and is incomplete. The sample has some 240,000 clones, about 86% seen once. The sample consisted of PBMCs or T cells enriched from blood (not recorded which). The receptors were sampled from a woman in her forties with acute COVID-19.

The rearrangement joins TRBV19 to TRBJ1-5, with D uncertain. This CDR3 spans 14 amino acids. The V end lost 3 bases, the J end lost 7 bases, and 13 bases lay between the germline ends. Germline loops: CDR1 LNHDA, CDR2 SQIVND (reference sequence). The CDR3 here is CASSMGTGWQPQHF. The CDR3 bases are TGTGCCAGTAGTATGGGTACGGGGTGGCAGCCCCAGCATTTT.

The chain links TRBV18 to TRBJ1-1, with D possibly being TRBD1 (6 bases). This CDR3 has 12 residues. Germline V gives CDR1 KGHSH, CDR2 LQKENI. Trimming left V 3 bases short and J 9 bases short, with 11 bases between. CDR3 DNA sequence: TGTGCCAGCTCACCCCCGGACAGAAAAGCTTTCTTT. Translation gives CASSPPDRKAFF.

CDR3 protein: CASSQIGQGYDEQYF. CDR3 in DNA: TGCGCCAGCAGCCAAATAGGACAGGGGTACGATGAGCAGTACTTC. The V and J genes are TRBV5-1 and TRBJ2-7; TRBD1 agrees at 9 bases. Germline CDR1 reads SGHRS; CDR2 reads YFSETQ. The CDR3 covers 15 residues. J lost 7 bases, V lost 4 bases, and 12 bases had no gene match.

This rearrangement joins TRBV5-1 to TRBJ2-1, with 9 bases that match TRBD1. Germline-derived CDR1 and CDR2 are SGHRS and YFSETQ. The V segment lost 2 bases and the J segment 8 bases; nucleotides outside the gene matches: 5. This CDR3 comprises 14 residues. The chain's CDR3 is CASSLGQGWDEQFF. CDR3 DNA sequence: TGCGCCAGCAGCTTAGGACAGGGGTGGGATGAGCAGTTCTTC.

The chain links TRBV18 to TRBJ2-5; no clear D. The V end was cut by 4 bases, the J end by 3 bases, with 9 bases between. Germline lookup yields CDR1 KGHSH and CDR2 LQKENI. The CDR3 length is 13 residues. Written as DNA, the CDR3 is TGTGCCAGCTCACGTGGAGAGGAAGAGACCCAGTACTTC. It yields the protein CASSRGEEETQYF.

The chain couples TRBV5-1 to TRBJ2-7; 14 bases line up with TRBD2. Trimming at V came to 2 bases and at J to 4 bases, leaving 5 bases not matched to a gene. CDR1 and CDR2 (germline): SGHRS, YFSETQ. The CDR3 runs to 16 residues. The CDR3: CASSFPTSGRAYEQYF. The CDR3, as DNA: TGCGCCAGCAGCTTCCCGACTAGCGGGAGGGCATACGAGCAGTACTTC.

The chain joins TRBV25-1 to TRBJ2-5; TRBD1 aligns across 7 bases. Looked up from germline, CDR1 is MGHDK and CDR2 is SYGVNS. The V gene end was trimmed by 4 bases and the J gene end by 2 bases; junction bases not matched to a gene: 7. CDR3 length: 15 residues. This CDR3 is CASSAVTGEQETQYF. The CDR3 bases are TGTGCCAGCAGTGCTGTTACAGGGGAGCAAGAGACCCAGTACTTC.

This clone was picked up one time. The chain couples TRBV19 to TRBJ1-1; D is perhaps TRBD1 (6 bases). The CDR3 has 13 residues. V dropped 3 bases and J dropped 7 bases, with 12 bases sitting between them. The V gene's germline CDR1 is LNHDA and CDR2 SQIVND (reference sequence). CDR3 protein: CASSITQGIEAFF. The CDR3 DNA reads TGTGCCAGTAGTATTACACAGGGAATTGAAGCTTTCTTT.

The chain joins TRBV29-1 to TRBJ2-1, with D maybe TRBD1 (6 bases). Per germline, CDR1 SQVTM and CDR2 ANQGSEA. The V end was cut by 5 bases, the J end by 7 bases, with 15 bases between. This CDR3 spans 13 amino acids. DNA for the CDR3: TGCAGCGTTAACTGGGGGCAAAGAAATGAGCAGTTCTTC. This encodes CSVNWGQRNEQFF.

This clone was counted once. The chain links TRBV13 to TRBJ1-2, with D hard to call. The germline V and J ends were trimmed by 2 bases and 4 bases, with 5 bases remaining between them. Germline lookup yields CDR1 PRHDT and CDR2 FYEKMQ (reference sequence). CDR3 length: 12 amino acids. CDR3 loop: CASSLTFYGYTF. The CDR3 coding sequence is TGTGCCAGCAGCTTAACATTCTATGGCTACACCTTC.

For this clone: In the same sample, other DNA sequences code for this CDR3. The chain links TRBV29-1 to TRBJ1-3; D is possibly TRBD1 (5 bases). Trimming removed 1 base from V and 3 bases from J, with 7 bases in between. CDR3 length: 13 residues. CDR1 and CDR2 from the germline V gene are SQVTM and ANQGSEA. CDR3 DNA sequence: TGCAGCGTTGAAGTCGGGGGTGGAAACACCATATATTTT. Protein: CSVEVGGGNTIYF. Full variable domain (outside the CDR3, taken from reference TRBV29-1 and TRBJ1-3): SAVISQKPSRDICQRGTSLTIQCQVDSQVTMMFWYRQQPGQSLTLIATANQGSEATYESGFVIDKFPISRPNLTFSTLTVSNMSPEDSSIYLCSVEVGGGNTIYFGEGSWLTVV.

The chain joins TRBV11-3 to TRBJ2-7; 7 positions match TRBD1. Germline V lookup: CDR1 SGHNT, CDR2 YENEEA. V lost 2 bases, J lost 3 bases, and 7 bases stayed unmatched. This CDR3 is 15 amino acids long. In nucleotides, the CDR3 is TGTGCCAGCAGCTTATCAGGACAGGCCGACTACGAGCAGTACTTC. Translated: CASSLSGQADYEQYF.

The chain carries TRBV20-1 and TRBJ2-3; 7 nucleotides align to TRBD2. This CDR3 spans 16 amino acids. From germline, CDR1 is DFQATT and CDR2 SNEGSKA (reference sequence). After removal of 3 bases from V and 0 bases from J, the junction contained 9 bases not matched to a gene. In DNA, the CDR3 is TGCAGTGCTAGTGTCGGCGGGAGTCCTAGCACAGATACGCAGTATTTT. It codes for CSASVGGSPSTDTQYF.

The chain joins TRBV9 to TRBJ2-1, with 9 bases fitting TRBD2. Germline trimming cut 0 bases from V and 7 bases from J; bases unmatched to any gene: 8. The germline gives CDR1 SGDLS, CDR2 YYNGEE. The CDR3 extends over 16 amino acids. CDR3 amino acids: CASSVEAGGGWNEQFF. The CDR3 region has the DNA TGTGCCAGCAGCGTAGAAGCGGGAGGAGGGTGGAATGAGCAGTTCTTC.

The chain employs TRBV29-1 and TRBJ1-1; weak D call: TRBD1 (6 bases). Germline CDR1 is SQVTM and CDR2 is ANQGSEA. CDR3 size: 12 residues. The CDR3 DNA reads as TGCGGGGGGGGACAAAGGAACACTGAAGCTTTCTTT. The encoded protein is CGGGQRNTEAFF.

This clone was found a few times. The chain couples TRBV4-1 to TRBJ2-4; 10 bases map to TRBD2. The CDR3 is 19 residues long. The junction had 10 bases not matched to a gene; V was cut back by 0 bases and J by 2 bases. Germline CDR1 and CDR2: MGHRA and YSYEKL. This CDR3 is CASSQESWSSGRTKNIQYF. The CDR3 DNA reads TGCGCCAGCAGCCAAGAGAGTTGGAGTAGCGGGAGGACCAAAAACATTCAGTACTTC.

The rearrangement links TRBV6-2 or TRBV6-3 to TRBJ1-2; D gene unclear. V lost 2 bases, J lost 8 bases, and 18 bases lay in between. The CDR3 covers 15 residues. Germline loops: CDR1 MNHEY, CDR2 SVGEGT. The CDR3 nucleotides are TGTGCCAGCAGTTACCCATCCCAGACCCGAGGGGGCTACACCTTC. It specifies CASSYPSQTRGGYTF.

This sequence joins TRBV7-9 and TRBJ2-7; D is perhaps TRBD2 (7 bases). This CDR3 has 15 residues. The V end lost 5 bases, the J end lost 5 bases, and 19 bases lay between the germline ends. The germline gives CDR1 SEHNR, CDR2 FQNEAQ (reference sequence). The CDR3 loop is CASSPVGRGVDEQYF. The CDR3 DNA sequence: TGTGCCAGCAGCCCGGTGGGGAGGGGGGTCGACGAGCAGTACTTC.

This clone occurred a few times. This chain connects TRBV11-3 to TRBJ2-7, with D possibly matching TRBD1 (6 bases). Germline V gene sequence: CDR1 SGHNT, CDR2 YENEEA. V was shortened by 5 bases and J by 3 bases, with 14 bases between the two germline ends. The CDR3 has 14 amino acids. CDR3 DNA sequence: TGTGCCAGCAGCCGGGACATGGGTCTCTACGAGCAGTACTTC. Its translation: CASSRDMGLYEQYF.

The chain uses TRBV5-1 and TRBJ2-2; TRBD1 is a possible D gene (6 bases). The V gene lost 3 bases and the J gene lost 7 bases, with 13 bases spanning the gap. Germline V CDR1 and CDR2: SGHRS, YFSETQ. The CDR3 sequence is 14 residues long. This CDR3 is CASSSQGHDGELFF. The CDR3 DNA sequence: TGCGCCAGCAGCTCACAGGGCCATGACGGGGAGCTGTTTTTT.

The chain has TRBV5-4 and TRBJ2-4; the D gene is possibly TRBD1 (6 bases). The germline gives CDR1 SGHNT, CDR2 YYREEE (reference sequence). The V end was cut by 2 bases, the J end by 0 bases, with 12 bases between. The CDR3 contains 16 residues. The CDR3 sequence: CASSFQGGKAKNIQYF. The CDR3 nucleotides read TGTGCCAGCAGCTTTCAAGGGGGTAAAGCCAAAAACATTCAGTACTTC.

This chain uses TRBV7-3 with TRBJ2-2; 9 nucleotides align to TRBD1. This CDR3 spans 14 amino acids. Germline V gives CDR1 SGHTA, CDR2 FQGTGA. Trimming removed 5 bases from V and 4 bases from J; junction bases left unmatched: 2. The CDR3 bases are TGTGCCAGCAGCCGGGACAGGGCCACCGGGGAGCTGTTTTTT. Protein: CASSRDRATGELFF.

The chain carries TRBV12-3 or TRBV12-4 and TRBJ1-1; maybe TRBD1 (6 bases). The CDR3 contains 13 residues. V lost 8 bases to trimming and J lost 3 bases, with 13 bases between them. CDR3 loop: CASSQGSHTEAFF. The CDR3 nucleotides read TGTGCCAGCTCCCAGGGGAGTCACACTGAAGCTTTCTTT.

The chain is built from TRBV5-1 and TRBJ2-3; the D gene is possibly TRBD2 (6 bases). The CDR3 is 15 amino acids. Germline V CDR1 and CDR2: SGHRS, YFSETQ. V was shortened by 1 base and J by 5 bases, with 14 bases between the two germline ends. CDR3 sequence reads: CASSLSQGGVDTQYF. Written as DNA, the CDR3 is TGCGCCAGCAGCTTGAGCCAGGGAGGTGTAGATACGCAGTATTTT.

This clone was seen once. V and J are TRBV14 and TRBJ2-4; the match to TRBD2 covers 7 bases. Germline CDR1 and CDR2: SGHDN and FVKESK. J gave up 7 bases and V 2 bases, and 5 bases lay outside the gene matches. This CDR3 is built from 14 residues. For the CDR3, the DNA is TGTGCCAGCAGCCAAAACGGGAGGTTGAACATTCAGTACTTC. Translated: CASSQNGRLNIQYF.

This clone was observed once. The V gene is TRBV18, the J gene TRBJ2-7, with D tentatively TRBD1 (6 bases). The CDR3 has 15 amino acids. V was cut by 1 base and J by 2 bases, with 12 bases left in between. Looked up from germline, CDR1 is KGHSH and CDR2 is LQKENI. CDR3 DNA: TGTGCCAGCTCACCACGGGCAGGGGACCCCTACGAGCAGTACTTC. It codes for CASSPRAGDPYEQYF.